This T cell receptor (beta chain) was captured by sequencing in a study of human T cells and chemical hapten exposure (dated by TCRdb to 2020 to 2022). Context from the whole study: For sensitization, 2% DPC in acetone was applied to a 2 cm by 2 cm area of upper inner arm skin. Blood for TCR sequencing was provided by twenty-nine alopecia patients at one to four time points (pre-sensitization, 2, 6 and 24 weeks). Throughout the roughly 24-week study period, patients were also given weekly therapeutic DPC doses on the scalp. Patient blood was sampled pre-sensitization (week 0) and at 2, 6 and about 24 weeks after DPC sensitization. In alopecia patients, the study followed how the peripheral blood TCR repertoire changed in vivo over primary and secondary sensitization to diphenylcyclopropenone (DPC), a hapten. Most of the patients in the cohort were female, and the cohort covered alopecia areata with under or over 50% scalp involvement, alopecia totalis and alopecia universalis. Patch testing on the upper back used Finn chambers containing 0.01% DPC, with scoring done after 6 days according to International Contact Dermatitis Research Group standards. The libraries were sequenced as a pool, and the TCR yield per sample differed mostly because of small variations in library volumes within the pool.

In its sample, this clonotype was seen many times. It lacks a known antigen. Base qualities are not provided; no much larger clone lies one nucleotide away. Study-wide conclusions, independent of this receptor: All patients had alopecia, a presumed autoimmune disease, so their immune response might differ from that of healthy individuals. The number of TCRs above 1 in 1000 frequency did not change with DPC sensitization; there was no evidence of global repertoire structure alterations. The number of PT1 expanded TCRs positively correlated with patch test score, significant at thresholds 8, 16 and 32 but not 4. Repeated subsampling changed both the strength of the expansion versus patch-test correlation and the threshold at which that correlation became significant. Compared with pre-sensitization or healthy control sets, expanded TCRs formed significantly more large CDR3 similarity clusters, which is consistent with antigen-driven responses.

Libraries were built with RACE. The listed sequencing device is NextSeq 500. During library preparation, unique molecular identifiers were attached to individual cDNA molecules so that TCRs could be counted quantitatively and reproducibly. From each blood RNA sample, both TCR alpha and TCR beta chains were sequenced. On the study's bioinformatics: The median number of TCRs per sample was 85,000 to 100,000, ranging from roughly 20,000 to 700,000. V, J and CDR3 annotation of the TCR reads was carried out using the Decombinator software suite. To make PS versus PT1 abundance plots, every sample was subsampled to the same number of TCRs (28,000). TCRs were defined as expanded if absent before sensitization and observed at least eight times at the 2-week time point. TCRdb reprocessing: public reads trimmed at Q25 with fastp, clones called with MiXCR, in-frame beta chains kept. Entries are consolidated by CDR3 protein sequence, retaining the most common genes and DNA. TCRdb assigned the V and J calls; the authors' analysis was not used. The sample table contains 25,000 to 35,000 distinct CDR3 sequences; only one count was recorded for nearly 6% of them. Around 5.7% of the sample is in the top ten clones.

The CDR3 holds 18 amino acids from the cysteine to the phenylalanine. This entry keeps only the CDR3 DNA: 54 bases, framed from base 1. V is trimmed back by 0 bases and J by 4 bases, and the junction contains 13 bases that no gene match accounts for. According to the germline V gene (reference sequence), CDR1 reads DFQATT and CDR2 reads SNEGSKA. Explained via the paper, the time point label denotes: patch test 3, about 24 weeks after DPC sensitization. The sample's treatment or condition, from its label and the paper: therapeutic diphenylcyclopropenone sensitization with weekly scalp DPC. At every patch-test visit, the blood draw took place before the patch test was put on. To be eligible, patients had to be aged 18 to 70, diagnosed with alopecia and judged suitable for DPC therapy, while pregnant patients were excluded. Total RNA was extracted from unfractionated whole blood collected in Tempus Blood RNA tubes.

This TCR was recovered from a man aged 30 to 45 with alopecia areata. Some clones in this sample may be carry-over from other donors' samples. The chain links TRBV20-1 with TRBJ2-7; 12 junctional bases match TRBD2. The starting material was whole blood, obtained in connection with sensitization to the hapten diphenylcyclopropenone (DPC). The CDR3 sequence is CSARDRPDTSGRMYEQYF. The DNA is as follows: TGCAGTGCTAGAGATAGGCCGGATACTAGCGGGAGGATGTACGAGCAGTACTTC.